This T cell receptor beta chain was sequenced for a study of blood T cell repertoires in COVID-19. Whole-study context: Collection of acute and convalescent COVID-19 samples took place in the United States, Italy and Spain. In each case, the material was cDNA or gDNA derived from T cells, B-cell-depleted T cells, or PBMCs.

V gave up 4 bases and J gave up 1 base, with 10 bases separating them. The CDR3 spans 15 residues. The V gene's germline CDR1 is MDHEN and CDR2 SYDVKM. Source study methods: Amplifying reference gene primers gave estimates of nucleated cell counts. The method was immunoSEQ multiplex PCR; TCRdb's version includes in-frame clones alone and lacks a portion of them. That table furnishes V, J and clone size, whereas the DNA furnished D and trimming. The sample has 65,000 to 70,000 clones, roughly 80% seen once. The sequence was collected from a human donor in a cohort sampled during active COVID-19. This chain links TRBV28 with TRBJ1-4; D may be TRBD1 (6 bases). Sequenced sample: peripheral blood. The CDR3 bases are TGTGCCAGCAGTTCCGGACAGTTAACTAATGAAAAACTGTTTTTT. Translating gives CASSSGQLTNEKLFF.